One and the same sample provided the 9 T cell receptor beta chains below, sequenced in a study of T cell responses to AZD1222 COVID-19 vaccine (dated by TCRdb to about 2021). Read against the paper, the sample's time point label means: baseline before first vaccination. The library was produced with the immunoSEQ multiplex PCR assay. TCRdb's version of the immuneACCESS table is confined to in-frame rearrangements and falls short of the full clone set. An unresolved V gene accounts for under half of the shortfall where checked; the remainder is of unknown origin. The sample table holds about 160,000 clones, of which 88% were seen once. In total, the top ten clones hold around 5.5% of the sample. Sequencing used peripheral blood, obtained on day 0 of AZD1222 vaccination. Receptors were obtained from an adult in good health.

For the CDR3, the DNA is TGCGCCAGCAGCCACAGGGGTGGGGATGAAAAACTGTTTTTT. Protein: CASSHRGGDEKLFF. This rearrangement joins TRBV5-1 to TRBJ1-4; 7 bases line up with TRBD1. Trimming removed 4 bases from V and 6 bases from J; junction bases left unmatched: 6. The length of the CDR3 is 14 residues. CDR1 SGHRS and CDR2 YFSETQ come from the germline V gene.

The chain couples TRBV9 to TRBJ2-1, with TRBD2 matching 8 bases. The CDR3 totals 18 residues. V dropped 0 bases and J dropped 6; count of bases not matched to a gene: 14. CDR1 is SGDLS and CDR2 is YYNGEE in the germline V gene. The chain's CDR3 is CASSVVGLAGSRGNEQFF. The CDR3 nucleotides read TGTGCCAGCAGCGTAGTCGGACTAGCTGGCTCACGGGGCAATGAGCAGTTCTTC.

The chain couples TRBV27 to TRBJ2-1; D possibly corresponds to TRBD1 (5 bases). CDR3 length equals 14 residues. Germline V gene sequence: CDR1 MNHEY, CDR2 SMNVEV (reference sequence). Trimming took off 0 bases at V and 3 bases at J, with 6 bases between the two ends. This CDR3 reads CASSLSQGYNEQFF. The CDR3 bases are TGTGCCAGCAGTTTATCCCAGGGCTACAATGAGCAGTTCTTC.

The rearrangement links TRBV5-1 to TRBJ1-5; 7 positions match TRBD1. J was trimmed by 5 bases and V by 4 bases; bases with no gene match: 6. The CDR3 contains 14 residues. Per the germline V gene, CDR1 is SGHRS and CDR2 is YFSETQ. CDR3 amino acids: CASSLQGSDQPQHF. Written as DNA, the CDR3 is TGCGCCAGCAGCCTACAGGGGAGTGATCAGCCCCAGCATTTT.

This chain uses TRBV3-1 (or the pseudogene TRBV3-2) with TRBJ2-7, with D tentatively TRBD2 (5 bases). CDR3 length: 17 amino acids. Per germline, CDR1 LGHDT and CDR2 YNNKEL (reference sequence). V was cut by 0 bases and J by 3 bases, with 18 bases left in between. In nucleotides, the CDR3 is TGTGCCAGCAGCCAAGAGAGTTGGGAACTAGTTCTCTACGAGCAGTACTTC. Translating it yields CASSQESWELVLYEQYF.

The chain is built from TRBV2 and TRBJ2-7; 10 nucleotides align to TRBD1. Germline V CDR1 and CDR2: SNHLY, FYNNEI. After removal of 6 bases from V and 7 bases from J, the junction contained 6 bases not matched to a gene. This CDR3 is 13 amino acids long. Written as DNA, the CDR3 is TGTGCCAGCAGAAGACAGGGGGCGCAAGAGCAGTACTTC. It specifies CASRRQGAQEQYF.

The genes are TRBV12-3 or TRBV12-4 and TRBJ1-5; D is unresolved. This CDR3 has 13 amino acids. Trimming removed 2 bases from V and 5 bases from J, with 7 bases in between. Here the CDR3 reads CASSLLRDQPQHF. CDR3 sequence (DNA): TGTGCCAGCAGTTTATTGCGAGATCAGCCCCAGCATTTT.

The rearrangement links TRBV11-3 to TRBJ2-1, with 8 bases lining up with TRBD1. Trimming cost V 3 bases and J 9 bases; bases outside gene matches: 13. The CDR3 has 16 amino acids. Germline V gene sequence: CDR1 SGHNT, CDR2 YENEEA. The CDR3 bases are TGTGCCAGCAGCTTGGGCGGACAGGGAGGTTTCGGTGAGCAGTTCTTC. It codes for CASSLGGQGGFGEQFF.

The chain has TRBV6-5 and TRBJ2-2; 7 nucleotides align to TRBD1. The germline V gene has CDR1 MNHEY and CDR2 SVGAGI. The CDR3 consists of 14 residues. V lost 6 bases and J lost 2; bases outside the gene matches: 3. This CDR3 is CASRGQSNTGELFF. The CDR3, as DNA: TGTGCCAGCAGGGGACAGTCTAACACCGGGGAGCTGTTTTTT.